The sequence of this T cell receptor beta chain was determined in a study of vaccination effects on CD4 cells after COVID-19. The ViraFEST assay expanded antigen-specific CD4+ T cells with viral peptide pools before sequencing. Isolating CD4+ T cells followed approximately nine days of culture. In the vaccine recipients, nucleocapsid antibodies were negative and there was no prior SARS-CoV-2 infection. The length of the CDR3 is 13 residues. Trimming shortened V by 3 bases and J by 5 bases, and 10 bases separated the two germline ends. Germline V gives CDR1 LNHDA, CDR2 SQIVND (reference sequence). With regard to this clone: Its antigen remains unidentified.

Using immunoSEQ multiplex PCR, the repertoire was profiled, and TCRdb retains in-frame clones only, with some absent. The table lists about 34,000 clones, about three quarters of them singletons. This chain joins TRBV19 and TRBJ2-5; tentative D call: TRBD1 (6 bases). This sample comprised CD4+ T cells from PBMCs cultured with HCoV-OC43 spike peptides, obtained before COVID-19 vaccination. The subset here: HCoV-OC43 spike overlapping peptide pool stimulation. The receptor's source is a human donor who received a COVID-19 vaccine. The CDR3 sequence is CASSMSGAETQYF. Here the CDR3 DNA reads TGTGCCAGTAGTATGTCAGGGGCGGAGACCCAGTACTTC.